This TCR beta chain was captured in a study of blood T cell repertoires in COVID-19. Profiled with immunoSEQ multiplex PCR; TCRdb holds only in-frame clones, not every one. The sample lists approximately 350,000 clones; 87% were seen once. The germline gives CDR1 ENHRY, CDR2 SYGVKD. Trimming took 3 bases from V and 2 from J; bases not matched to a gene: 4. The CDR3 consists of 15 residues. Participants' reported clinical history set cohort assignment. Donors in Cohort 3 counted as recovered after two negative PCRs, clearance, or symptom resolution. V usage is TRBV10-3 and J usage is TRBJ2-5; 9 nucleotides align to TRBD2. The sample taken for sequencing was PBMCs or T cells enriched from blood (not recorded which). This receptor was taken from a woman younger than 45 who had recovered from COVID-19. Here the CDR3 DNA reads TGTGCCATCAGTGATAGGGCGGGAGGGCAAGAGACCCAGTACTTC. Protein: CAISDRAGGQETQYF.